This T cell receptor (beta chain) was found in a study of patients and donors after allogeneic stem cell transplantation (TCRdb year 2020). A remark on this clonotype: Its antigen specificity is not known. Base qualities are not provided; no much larger clone lies one nucleotide away.

V is shortened by 10 bases, J by 1 base, and the region joining them spans 20 bases. The germline V gene sets CDR1 to MNHNS and CDR2 to SASEGT. Its CDR3 holds 15 amino acids, cysteine through phenylalanine. The sequence is cut down to CDR3 DNA, 45 bases in frame from base 1. The library was made by RT-PCR. This sample was sequenced with a NextSeq 550. TCRdb reran the public reads through fastp at Q25 and MiXCR, keeping productive beta chains. Here each entry gathers all rows of one CDR3 protein and keeps the most common genes and DNA. Within this sample are about 960,000 distinct CDR3 sequences, with about a sixth of them counted one time only. Under 6.5% of the sample comes from the top ten.

Specimen: blood, either unsorted or a sorted T cell fraction (not recorded which). Recombination linked TRBV6-1 to TRBJ2-7, with the D gene not clear enough to name. The receptor was isolated from a human donor who was either an allogeneic HSCT recipient or a stem cell or donor lymphocyte infusion donor (not recorded which). It is not recorded whose cells these are; they may come from a transplant donor. The CDR3 loop reads CATGVGSTESYEQYF. The sequenced DNA is TGTGCCACCGGAGTGGGATCTACAGAATCCTACGAGCAGTACTTC.